The 16 T cell receptor beta chains below were found in one sample sequenced in a study of cytotoxic CD8 clonotypes in ibrutinib-treated CLL. Profiled with immunoSEQ multiplex PCR; TCRdb holds only in-frame clones, not every one. The sample has 70,000 to 80,000 clones, around four fifths seen once. Sequencing was performed on PBMCs, taken after 24 months of ibrutinib treatment. All receptors derive from a human donor with chronic lymphocytic leukemia.

The rearrangement joins TRBV6-1 to TRBJ1-1; 10 bases fit TRBD1. The CDR3 sequence is 14 residues long. CDR1 is MNHNS, CDR2 SASEGT, per germline. The V segment lost 7 bases and the J segment 3 bases; nucleotides outside the gene matches: 5. The CDR3 nucleotides read TGTGCCAGCACCTTGGACAGGGGGGACACTGAAGCTTTCTTT. This translates into CASTLDRGDTEAFF.

Here the CDR3 DNA reads TGCGCCAGCAGCGGCGATTCCTACGAGCAGTACTTC. It codes for CASSGDSYEQYF. The chain couples TRBV5-1 to TRBJ2-5; D gene ambiguous. Matching the DNA end better, TRBJ2-7 makes the J call doubtful. Germline assignment: CDR1 SGHRS and CDR2 YFSETQ. The CDR3 has 12 amino acids.

The chain joins TRBV28 to TRBJ2-2, with 7 bases that match TRBD1. With 6 bases clipped from V and 11 bases from J, the junction kept 15 bases outside the gene matches. The germline CDR1 and CDR2 sequences are MDHEN and SYDVKM. The CDR3 totals 15 residues. This chain's CDR3 is CASRGRQGLLSELFF. The DNA for the CDR3 is TGTGCCAGCAGAGGAAGACAGGGTCTCCTCTCCGAGCTGTTTTTT.

The chain couples TRBV6-5 to TRBJ1-2; the match to TRBD1 covers 7 bases. Germline V gives CDR1 MNHEY, CDR2 SVGAGI. Trimming took 6 bases from V and 2 from J; bases not matched to a gene: 3. The CDR3 sequence is 13 residues long. CDR3 nucleotide sequence: TGTGCCAGCAGACAACAGGGGAACTATGGCTACACCTTC. Its protein is CASRQQGNYGYTF.

The chain combines TRBV10-3 with TRBJ2-6; 10 bases are shared with TRBD1. Germline CDR1 reads ENHRY; CDR2 reads SYGVKD. V dropped 6 bases and J dropped 1; count of bases not matched to a gene: 6. The length of the CDR3 is 17 residues. The CDR3 spells CAISLGQGNSGANVLTF. The CDR3 nucleotides read TGTGCCATCAGCTTGGGACAGGGGAATTCTGGGGCCAACGTCCTGACTTTC.

The chain couples TRBV29-1 to TRBJ2-1; 8 bases fit TRBD2. This CDR3 is 12 amino acids long. V shed 4 bases and J 9 bases; nucleotides not matched to a gene: 5. Germline loops: CDR1 SQVTM, CDR2 ANQGSEA. CDR3 nucleotides: TGCAGCGTTGTACGGCGGGAGGCTGAGCAGTTCTTC. Translating gives CSVVRREAEQFF.

The gene calls are TRBV21-1 and TRBJ1-2; the table's D call, TRBD1, was not checked against the DNA. TRBV21-1 is an annotated pseudogene. The CDR3 covers 15 residues. The CDR3 sequence: CASSVRDRGFYGYTF. The CDR3 DNA is TGTGCCAGCAGCGTCCGGGACAGGGGGTTCTATGGCTACACCTTC.

A few counts support this clone. The CDR3 reads CASLGVNTEAFF. The CDR3 nucleotides are TGTGCCTCCCTTGGAGTGAACACTGAAGCTTTCTTT. The chain couples TRBV30 to TRBJ1-1; D uncertain. V lost 7 bases to trimming and J lost 0 bases, with 9 bases between them. The CDR3 loop spans 12 amino acids. Looked up from germline, CDR1 is GTSNPN and CDR2 is SVGIG (reference sequence).

There are a few counts of this clone. The V gene is TRBV5-6, the J gene TRBJ1-4; D not certain. Trimming took off 2 bases at V and 0 bases at J, with 5 bases between the two ends. The CDR3 runs 14 residues. In germline, CDR1 is SGHDT, CDR2 YYEEEE. CDR3 DNA sequence: TGTGCCAGCAGCTTTATAGCAACTAATGAAAAACTGTTTTTT. This encodes CASSFIATNEKLFF.

CDR3 bases: TGTGCCAGCAGTCAATTCCCTAGCTCCTACGAGCAGTACTTC. The encoded protein is CASSQFPSSYEQYF. This chain joins TRBV28 and TRBJ2-7, with D hard to call. Germline CDR1 MDHEN, CDR2 SYDVKM. CDR3 length: 14 amino acids. V was shortened by 5 bases and J by 0 bases, with 11 bases between the two germline ends.

This clone was recorded only once. V usage is TRBV28 and J usage is TRBJ1-2, with D possibly TRBD1 on 5 matching bases. With 7 bases removed from V and 4 bases from J, the gap between germline ends came to 13 bases. The CDR3 length is 13 residues. The germline CDR1 and CDR2 sequences are MDHEN and SYDVKM. This CDR3 is CASTSGDLYGYTF. CDR3 nucleotide sequence: TGTGCCAGCACTTCGGGGGACCTCTATGGCTACACCTTC.

The chain joins TRBV5-1 to TRBJ2-1, with unresolved D. Germline CDR1 and CDR2: SGHRS and YFSETQ. CDR3 length equals 14 residues. V was trimmed by 4 bases and J by 8 bases, leaving 16 bases between them. In nucleotides, the CDR3 is TGCGCCAGCAGCCCGCCTTTCCCATCCCATGAGCAGTTCTTC. It yields the protein CASSPPFPSHEQFF.

This clone showed up just a few times. The chain is built from TRBV28 and TRBJ1-1, with a tentative D call TRBD1 (6 bases). The CDR3 runs to 12 residues. Per germline, CDR1 MDHEN and CDR2 SYDVKM. Trimming removed 10 bases at V and 4 bases at J, with 13 bases between. CDR3 DNA: TGTGCCACCGAAACAGGGAGCACTGAAGCTTTCTTT. Its translation: CATETGSTEAFF.

The chain is built from TRBV30 and TRBJ2-7, with D unresolved. The CDR3 loop spans 13 amino acids. Germline CDR1 is GTSNPN and CDR2 is SVGIG (reference sequence). Trimming stripped 0 bases from V and 4 bases from J, with 10 bases between. CDR3 in amino acids: CAWSVTMGYEQYF. In DNA form, the CDR3 reads TGTGCCTGGAGTGTGACAATGGGTTACGAGCAGTACTTC.

This clone was seen a handful of times. The V and J genes are TRBV5-1 and TRBJ2-3; 7 bases map to TRBD1. CDR3 size: 14 residues. Germline CDR1 SGHRS, CDR2 YFSETQ. Germline trimming cut 7 bases from V and 5 bases from J; bases unmatched to any gene: 10. CDR3 DNA: TGCGCCAGCCAGGGGGATTTTGGCAAAGATACGCAGTATTTT. It specifies CASQGDFGKDTQYF.

The J gene is TRBJ2-7, the V gene TRBV7-9, with TRBD2 matching 7 bases. V shed 1 base and J 4 bases; nucleotides not matched to a gene: 13. This CDR3 region has 17 residues. In germline, CDR1 is SEHNR, CDR2 FQNEAQ (reference sequence). CDR3 DNA sequence: TGTGCCAGCAGCTTAGTGTCCAGCACCGGCGGGGGATACGAGCAGTACTTC. Translating it yields CASSLVSSTGGGYEQYF. Combining the CDR3 with reference TRBV7-9 and TRBJ2-7 gives the whole variable domain DTGVSQNPRHKITKRGQNVTFRCDPISEHNRLYWYRQTLGQGPEFLTYFQNEAQLEKSRLLSDRFSAERPKGSFSTLEIQRTEQGDSAMYLCASSLVSSTGGGYEQYFGPGTRLTVT.